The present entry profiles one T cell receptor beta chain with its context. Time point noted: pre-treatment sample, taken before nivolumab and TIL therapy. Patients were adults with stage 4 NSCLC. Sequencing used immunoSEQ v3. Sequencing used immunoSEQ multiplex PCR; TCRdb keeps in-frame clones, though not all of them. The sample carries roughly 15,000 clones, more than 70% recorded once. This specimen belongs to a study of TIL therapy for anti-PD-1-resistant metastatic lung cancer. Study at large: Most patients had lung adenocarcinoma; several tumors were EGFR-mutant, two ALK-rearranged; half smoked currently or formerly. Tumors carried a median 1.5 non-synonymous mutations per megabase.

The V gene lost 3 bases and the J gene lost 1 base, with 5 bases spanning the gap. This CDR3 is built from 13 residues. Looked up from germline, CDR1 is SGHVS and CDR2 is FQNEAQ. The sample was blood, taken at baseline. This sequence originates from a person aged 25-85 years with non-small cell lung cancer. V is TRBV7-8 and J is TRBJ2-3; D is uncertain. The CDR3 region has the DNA TGTGCCAGCAGCTTTGAGGGCACAGATACGCAGTATTTT. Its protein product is CASSFEGTDTQYF. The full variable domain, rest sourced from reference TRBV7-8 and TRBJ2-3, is GAGVSQSPRYKVAKRGQDVALRCDPISGHVSLFWYQQALGQGPEFLTYFQNEAQLDKSGLPSDRFFAERPEGSVSTLKIQRTQQEDSAVYLCASSFEGTDTQYFGPGTRLTVL.